This TCR beta chain was profiled in a study of blood T cells in healthy people across ages. A J-beta primer mix and a sample-barcoded 5' primer were used in a second PCR of roughly 6 to 11 cycles. TCRdb recomputed calls from the 5' RACE reads with MiXCR, one row per CDR3 protein. The sample contains 950,000 to 1,200,000 distinct CDR3 sequences, 30% to 40% of which appear only once. The sequenced sample was blood. This TCR derives from a man younger than 35 in good health.

DNA for the CDR3: TGTGCCAGTAGGGTGGCGGGAGCTTACAATGAGCAGTTCTTC. It is translated as CASRVAGAYNEQFF. The chain has TRBV12-3 or TRBV12-4 and TRBJ2-1; 7 bases are shared with TRBD2. The CDR3 is made up of 14 amino acids. Trimming cost V 9 bases and J 4 bases; bases outside gene matches: 9.